Following are 20 T cell receptor beta chains from one sample sequenced in a study of persistence of HIV-infected CD4 T cells. Sequencing used immunoSEQ version 4 in survey mode. Assay used: immunoSEQ multiplex PCR; TCRdb lists only in-frame clones, some missing. Among roughly 13,000 clones listed, over 60% were seen once. The stimulus was lysate of CMV-infected fibroblasts, 9 to 10 ug/mL. Sorting selected CD4+ T cells upregulating both CD40 ligand and CD69. The antigens of these receptors remain unknown. Sequenced material: CD4+ T cells sorted from PBMCs after approximately 19-hour stimulation, taken from a patient who received antiretroviral therapy. These receptors originate from an adult man with HIV who was CMV-seropositive.

The CDR3: CASTSGLYNEQFF. In nucleotides, the CDR3 is TGTGCCAGCACTAGTGGGCTTTACAATGAGCAGTTCTTC. The chain employs TRBV25-1 and TRBJ2-1; D unclear. Trimming cost V 7 bases and J 4 bases, with 11 bases left between them. Germline V gene data show CDR1 as MGHDK and CDR2 as SYGVNS. This CDR3 has 13 residues.

The gene calls are TRBV9 and TRBJ2-3, with 11 bases lining up with TRBD2. Germline CDR1 and CDR2: SGDLS and YYNGEE. This CDR3 spans 16 amino acids. J was trimmed by 8 bases and V by 3 bases; bases with no gene match: 11. The CDR3 protein is CASSDLAGTSGGTQYF. As DNA, the CDR3 is TGTGCCAGCAGCGACTTAGCCGGGACTAGCGGCGGTACGCAGTATTTT. The full variable domain, completed using reference TRBV9 and TRBJ2-3, is DSGVTQTPKHLITATGQRVTLRCSPRSGDLSVYWYQQSLDQGLQFLIQYYNGEERAKGNILERFSAQQFPDLHSELNLSSLELGDSALYFCASSDLAGTSGGTQYFGPGTRLTVL.

J is TRBJ2-1 and V is TRBV9; TRBD2 agrees at 8 bases. CDR1 is SGDLS, CDR2 YYNGEE, per germline. The J segment lost 3 bases and the V segment lost 0 bases, leaving 11 bases of the junction unmatched. This CDR3 region has 18 residues. This CDR3 reads CASSVATAGGAIYNEQFF. As DNA, the CDR3 is TGTGCCAGCAGCGTAGCTACGGCGGGGGGCGCGATCTACAATGAGCAGTTCTTC.

V and J are TRBV7-2 and TRBJ2-3; 14 bases align to TRBD2. V lost 1 base to trimming and J lost 6 bases; unmatched junction nucleotides: 6. Germline V gene lookup returns CDR1 SGHTA and CDR2 FQGNSA. The CDR3 has 17 amino acids. The DNA of the CDR3 is TGTGCCAGCAGCTTAGACGGACTAGCGGGGGGCCGTGATACGCAGTATTTT. Its translation: CASSLDGLAGGRDTQYF.

In this sample, this clone turned up a few times. The gene calls are TRBV24-1 and TRBJ2-3; TRBD2 might be the D (6 bases). The CDR3 length is 14 residues. Trimming removed 0 bases from V and 4 bases from J, with 7 bases in between. Germline V lookup: CDR1 KGHDR, CDR2 SFDVKD. The CDR3 DNA is TGTGCCACCAGTGATTTGGGGAGGCCAGATACGCAGTATTTT. Translating it yields CATSDLGRPDTQYF.

This clone was found once. V is TRBV29-1 and J is TRBJ2-7; no reliable D call. Deletions cut 4 bases from V and 0 bases from J, with 7 bases between. Germline V CDR1 and CDR2: SQVTM, ANQGSEA. This CDR3 spans 12 amino acids. CDR3 DNA sequence: TGCAGCGTTGTTGTTAACTCCTACGAGCAGTACTTC. Translation gives CSVVVNSYEQYF.

The rearrangement links TRBV5-1 to TRBJ2-3; TRBD1 agrees at 9 bases. Germline V gives CDR1 SGHRS, CDR2 YFSETQ. J was trimmed by 0 bases and V by 0 bases; bases with no gene match: 8. The CDR3 runs 18 residues. CDR3 coding DNA: TGCGCCAGCAGCTTGGGGGACAGGGTGGCGACTAGCACAGATACGCAGTATTTT. Protein: CASSLGDRVATSTDTQYF. The full variable domain, in which reference TRBV5-1 and TRBJ2-3 provide the parts outside the CDR3, is KAGVTQTPRYLIKTRGQQVTLSCSPISGHRSVSWYQQTPGQGLQFLFEYFSETQRNKGNFPGRFSGRQFSNSRSEMNVSTLELGDSALYLCASSLGDRVATSTDTQYFGPGTRLTVL.

The V gene is TRBV30, the J gene TRBJ1-1; 7 positions agree with TRBD1. The CDR3 consists of 16 residues. J lost 2 bases, V lost 1 base, and 10 bases had no gene match. CDR1 is GTSNPN and CDR2 is SVGIG in the germline V gene (reference sequence). The DNA of the CDR3 is TGTGCCTGGAGTGCTAAGGACAGGAAATTCAACACTGAAGCTTTCTTT. The encoded protein is CAWSAKDRKFNTEAFF.

The rearrangement links TRBV7-2 to TRBJ2-7, with 7 bases that match TRBD2. After removal of 3 bases from V and 2 bases from J, the junction contained 10 bases not matched to a gene. Germline assignment: CDR1 SGHTA and CDR2 FQGNSA. The CDR3 covers 16 residues. This CDR3 reads CASSFPVGGDPYEQYF. In nucleotides, the CDR3 is TGTGCCAGCAGCTTCCCCGTGGGGGGGGACCCCTACGAGCAGTACTTC.

The V call is TRBV6-5, the J call TRBJ1-2; 9 bases line up with TRBD1. The CDR3 sequence is 15 residues long. V lost 7 bases and J lost 0; bases outside the gene matches: 6. Germline V gives CDR1 MNHEY, CDR2 SVGAGI. The CDR3 region has the DNA TGTGCCAGCATGACGACAGGGGGGACTAACTATGGCTACACCTTC. It specifies CASMTTGGTNYGYTF.

The chain couples TRBV6-5 to TRBJ1-1; a weak D match, TRBD1 (6 bases). Trimming removed 7 bases from V and 1 base from J, with 13 bases in between. CDR1 is MNHEY, CDR2 SVGAGI, per germline. CDR3 length equals 14 residues. This CDR3 reads CASINGQTNTEAFF. The CDR3 DNA reads as TGTGCCAGCATTAACGGACAGACGAACACTGAAGCTTTCTTT.

The rearrangement uses TRBV5-1 and TRBJ2-7, with TRBD1 matching over 7 bases. The CDR3 is 16 amino acids. V was pared by 7 bases and J by 4 bases, with 17 bases of the junction left unmatched. CDR1 is SGHRS and CDR2 is YFSETQ in the germline V gene. The CDR3 here is CASGKNTGEPIYEQYF. The CDR3 DNA sequence: TGCGCCAGCGGCAAGAATACAGGGGAACCAATTTACGAGCAGTACTTC. Complete variable domain (other parts from reference TRBV5-1 and TRBJ2-7): KAGVTQTPRYLIKTRGQQVTLSCSPISGHRSVSWYQQTPGQGLQFLFEYFSETQRNKGNFPGRFSGRQFSNSRSEMNVSTLELGDSALYLCASGKNTGEPIYEQYFGPGTRLTVT.

This clone was detected a few times. The V call is TRBV5-1, the J call TRBJ2-7; D may correspond to TRBD1 or TRBD2 (5 bases each). This CDR3 is built from 15 residues. Germline lookup yields CDR1 SGHRS and CDR2 YFSETQ. Between the trimmed V and J ends, which lost 0 bases and 0 bases, there was a span of 10 bases. Written as DNA, the CDR3 is TGCGCCAGCAGCTTGGAACGGGACCGCTCCTACGAGCAGTACTTC. Protein: CASSLERDRSYEQYF.

The chain uses TRBV4-1 and TRBJ1-1; D is uncertain. Deletions cut 0 bases from V and 1 base from J, with 6 bases between. This CDR3 spans 14 amino acids. Per the germline V gene, CDR1 is MGHRA and CDR2 is YSYEKL. CDR3 in DNA: TGCGCCAGCAGCCAAGATCGGGGGAACACTGAAGCTTTCTTT. Protein: CASSQDRGNTEAFF.

This chain connects TRBV6-5 to TRBJ2-7, with TRBD1 matching over 10 bases. V lost 7 bases, J lost 1 base, and 7 bases stayed unmatched. The CDR3 is made up of 15 amino acids. Germline CDR1 MNHEY, CDR2 SVGAGI. The CDR3 bases are TGTGCCAGCACCGCCAGGGACAGGGGATCCTACGAGCAGTACTTC. It encodes CASTARDRGSYEQYF.

The genes are TRBV3-1 (or the pseudogene TRBV3-2) and TRBJ2-7; no clear D gene. The germline CDR1 and CDR2 sequences are LGHDT and YNNKEL (reference sequence). Trimming left V 3 bases short and J 4 bases short, with 7 bases between. This CDR3 comprises 12 residues. DNA of the CDR3: TGTGCCAGCAGCCATGTAGGTTACGAGCAGTACTTC. This translates into CASSHVGYEQYF.

The rearrangement links TRBV6-5 to TRBJ1-2; weak D call: TRBD1 (5 bases). There are 13 residues in the CDR3. Trimming pared 5 bases from V and 7 bases from J, leaving 14 bases between. Germline-derived CDR1 and CDR2 are MNHEY and SVGAGI. CDR3 protein: CASSNQGPGGYTF. DNA for the CDR3: TGTGCCAGCAGTAACCAGGGCCCCGGTGGCTACACCTTC.

The chain uses TRBV3-1 (or the pseudogene TRBV3-2) and TRBJ1-2; weak D call: TRBD1 (6 bases). Germline-derived CDR1 and CDR2 are LGHDT and YNNKEL (reference sequence). This CDR3 is built from 16 residues. Trimming removed 3 bases from V and 2 bases from J, with 16 bases in between. CDR3 bases: TGTGCCAGCAGCCACGGTGGGCAGGGGTCCAACTATGGCTACACCTTC. It is translated as CASSHGGQGSNYGYTF.

The rearrangement joins TRBV19 to TRBJ2-1; possible D gene TRBD1, 6 bases. From germline, CDR1 is LNHDA and CDR2 SQIVND (reference sequence). V lost 2 bases and J 9 bases, leaving 17 bases between the germline ends. The CDR3 is 15 amino acids. DNA for the CDR3: TGTGCCAGTAGTATACTCACGATACAGGGAGCTGAGCAGTTCTTC. Its translation is CASSILTIQGAEQFF.

This clone was seen just once. The genes are TRBV5-4 and TRBJ1-1; TRBD1 is a possible D gene (6 bases). The V end was cut by 2 bases, the J end by 1 base, with 15 bases between. Germline CDR1 SGHNT, CDR2 YYREEE (reference sequence). CDR3 size: 16 residues. The DNA for the CDR3 is TGTGCCAGCAGCTTCTCCGGCAGGGGAGGGAACACTGAAGCTTTCTTT. Translation: CASSFSGRGGNTEAFF.